This note documents a single TCR beta chain sequence. The antigen is undetermined. Other DNA sequences within the sample encode an identical CDR3. This specimen belongs to a study of shared clonotypes between healthy human individuals. Study results and caveats: A handful of donors showed sharing of around 5% of naive CD4 clonotypes.

In the source study's methods: ImmunoSEQ output lacked quality scores and full-length reads, limiting matched filtering. Repertoires were generated with immunoSEQ multiplex PCR, while TCRdb's copy carries only in-frame clones and drops some. The D gene and trimming were derived from the DNA, and the V and J assignments and clone size from that table. The sample lists millions of clones; 90% to 95% were seen once. With V trimmed by 1 base and J by 2 bases, 5 bases remained unmatched. The germline V gene has CDR1 SGHAT and CDR2 FQNNGV. The CDR3 runs to 16 residues. Researchers partitioned CD4+ cells into CD45RA+ naive and CD45RA-negative memory subsets.

The material sequenced was naive CD4+ T cells sorted from blood. Indicated subset: CD45RA+ positively selected. The receptor was isolated from a man aged 18 to 30 in good health. This rearrangement joins TRBV11-2 to TRBJ2-5; 9 bases map to TRBD2. The CDR3 coding sequence is TGTGCCAGCAGCTTAGGAAGTAGCGGGGGACAAGAGACCCAGTACTTC. It codes for CASSLGSSGGQETQYF.